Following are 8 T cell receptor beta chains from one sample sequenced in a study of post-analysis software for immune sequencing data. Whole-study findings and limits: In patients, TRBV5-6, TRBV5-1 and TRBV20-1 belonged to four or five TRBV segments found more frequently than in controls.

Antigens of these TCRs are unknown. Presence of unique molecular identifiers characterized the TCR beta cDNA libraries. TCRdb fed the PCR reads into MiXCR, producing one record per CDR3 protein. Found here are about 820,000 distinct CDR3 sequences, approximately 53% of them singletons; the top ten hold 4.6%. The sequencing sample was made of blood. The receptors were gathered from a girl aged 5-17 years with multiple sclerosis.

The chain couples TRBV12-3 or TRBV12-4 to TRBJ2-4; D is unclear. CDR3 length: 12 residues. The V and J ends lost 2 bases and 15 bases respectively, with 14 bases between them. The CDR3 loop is CASSLFNYERYF. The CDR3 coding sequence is TGTGCCAGCAGTTTATTCAATTACGAGCGGTACTTC.

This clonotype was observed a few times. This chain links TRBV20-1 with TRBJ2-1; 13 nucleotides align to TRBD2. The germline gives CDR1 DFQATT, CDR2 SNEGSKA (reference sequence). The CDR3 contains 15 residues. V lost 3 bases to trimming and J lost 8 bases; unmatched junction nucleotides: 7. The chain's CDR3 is CSASRTSGSRHEQFF. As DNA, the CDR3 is TGCAGTGCTAGCAGGACTAGCGGGAGTAGGCATGAGCAGTTCTTC.

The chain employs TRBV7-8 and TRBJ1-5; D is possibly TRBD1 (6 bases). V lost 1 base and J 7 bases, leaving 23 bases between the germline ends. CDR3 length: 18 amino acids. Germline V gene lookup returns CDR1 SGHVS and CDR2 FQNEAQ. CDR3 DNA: TGTGCCAGCAGCTTAGGGCCAAGGGGGACCGGAACGTGGCAGCCCCAGCATTTT. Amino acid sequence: CASSLGPRGTGTWQPQHF.

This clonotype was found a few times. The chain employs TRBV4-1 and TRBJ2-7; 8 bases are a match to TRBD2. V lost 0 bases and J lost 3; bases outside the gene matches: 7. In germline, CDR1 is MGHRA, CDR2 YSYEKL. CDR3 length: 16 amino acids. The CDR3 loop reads CASSQDASGQFYEQYF. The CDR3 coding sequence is TGCGCCAGCAGCCAAGACGCTAGCGGGCAGTTCTACGAGCAGTACTTC.

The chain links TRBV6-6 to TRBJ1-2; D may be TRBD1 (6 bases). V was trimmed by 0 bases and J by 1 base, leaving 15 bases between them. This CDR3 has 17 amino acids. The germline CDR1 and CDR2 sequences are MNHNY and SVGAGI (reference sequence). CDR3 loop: CASSYSSPGGDNYGYTF. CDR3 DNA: TGTGCCAGCAGTTACTCTTCCCCCGGGGGCGATAACTATGGCTACACCTTC.

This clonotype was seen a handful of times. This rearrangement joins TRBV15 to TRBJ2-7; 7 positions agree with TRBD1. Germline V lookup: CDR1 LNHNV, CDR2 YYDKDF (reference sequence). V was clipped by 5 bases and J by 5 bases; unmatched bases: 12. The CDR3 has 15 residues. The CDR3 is CATSGQDRLGDEQYF. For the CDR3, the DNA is TGTGCCACCAGCGGACAGGACAGGTTGGGCGACGAGCAGTACTTC.

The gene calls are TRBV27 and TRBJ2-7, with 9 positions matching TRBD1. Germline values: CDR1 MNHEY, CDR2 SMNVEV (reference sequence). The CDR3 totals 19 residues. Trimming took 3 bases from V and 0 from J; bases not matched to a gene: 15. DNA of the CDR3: TGTGCCAGCAGTTTGATCGTGGACAGGGGTAGCGGCCCCTCCTACGAGCAGTACTTC. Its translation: CASSLIVDRGSGPSYEQYF.

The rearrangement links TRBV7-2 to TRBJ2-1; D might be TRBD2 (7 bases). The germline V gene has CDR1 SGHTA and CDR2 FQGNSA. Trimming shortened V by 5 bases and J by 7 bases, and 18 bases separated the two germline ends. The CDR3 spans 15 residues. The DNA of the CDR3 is TGTGCCAGCAGCCGTGCCGGGGGGCCAGGGAATGAGCAGTTCTTC. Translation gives CASSRAGGPGNEQFF.